These 23 T cell receptor beta chains share one sample of origin, sequenced in a study of cytotoxic CD8 clonotypes in ibrutinib-treated CLL. Assay: immunoSEQ multiplex PCR; the TCRdb copy retains only in-frame clones and omits some. The table records 50,000 to 70,000 clones, approximately 54% of them present only once. Sequenced material: PBMCs, taken at disease progression, from a patient treated with ibrutinib. All receptors come from a human donor with chronic lymphocytic leukemia.

This clone was detected only once. This CDR3 is CASSYSAGINSPLHF. DNA for the CDR3: TGTGCCAGCAGTTACAGTGCGGGCATTAATTCACCCCTCCACTTT. The chain couples TRBV6-5 to TRBJ1-6, with D unresolved. Germline CDR1 and CDR2: MNHEY and SVGAGI. The V gene lost 2 bases and the J gene lost 6 bases, with 11 bases spanning the gap. This CDR3 region has 15 residues.

The chain carries TRBV28 and TRBJ2-4; D is unclear. Between the trimmed V and J ends, which lost 1 base and 6 bases, there was a span of 4 bases. CDR1 and CDR2 from the germline V gene are MDHEN and SYDVKM. The CDR3 totals 12 residues. CDR3 sequence reads: CASSLSGNIQYF. DNA for the CDR3: TGTGCCAGCAGTTTATCGGGAAACATTCAGTACTTC.

V is TRBV11-1 and J is TRBJ2-5, with D tentatively TRBD2 (5 bases). CDR1 SGHAT and CDR2 FQDESV come from the germline V gene (reference sequence). The CDR3 spans 12 residues. V was clipped by 6 bases and J by 4 bases, with 9 bases between them. The CDR3 region has the DNA TGTGCCAGCAGTTTGGGGAGAGAGACCCAGTACTTC. This translates into CASSLGRETQYF. Full variable domain (remainder filled in from reference TRBV11-1 and TRBJ2-5): EAEVAQSPRYKITEKSQAVAFWCDPISGHATLYWYRQILGQGPELLVQFQDESVVDDSQLPKDRFSAERLKGVDSTLKIQPAELGDSAMYLCASSLGRETQYFGPGTRLLVL.

This chain uses TRBV18 with TRBJ2-3, with 10 bases aligning to TRBD2. This CDR3 contains 16 residues. Trimming removed 3 bases from V and 2 bases from J; junction bases left unmatched: 5. The V gene's germline CDR1 is KGHSH and CDR2 LQKENI. The CDR3 nucleotides read TGTGCCAGCTCACCCCTTAGCGGGGGGTACACAGATACGCAGTATTTT. Its protein product is CASSPLSGGYTDTQYF.

This chain links TRBV29-1 with TRBJ2-1; 12 bases match TRBD2. The CDR3 has 16 amino acids. Germline-derived CDR1 and CDR2 are SQVTM and ANQGSEA. After removal of 7 bases from V and 4 bases from J, the junction contained 11 bases not matched to a gene. This chain's CDR3 is CSAPTSGRIEYNEQFF. CDR3 DNA: TGCAGCGCCCCGACTAGCGGGAGAATTGAATACAATGAGCAGTTCTTC.

The chain combines TRBV28 with TRBJ1-2; D gene uncertain. The CDR3 runs 12 residues. V shed 2 bases and J shed 4 bases, with 5 bases lying between them. Germline CDR1 is MDHEN and CDR2 is SYDVKM. Here the CDR3 reads CASSLPTYGYTF. In DNA form, the CDR3 reads TGTGCCAGCAGTTTACCCACCTATGGCTACACCTTC.

The chain is built from TRBV29-1 and TRBJ1-4; D is perhaps TRBD1 (5 bases). The CDR3 extends over 14 amino acids. Per the germline V gene, CDR1 is SQVTM and CDR2 is ANQGSEA. V gave up 4 bases and J gave up 8 bases, with 17 bases separating them. Here the CDR3 reads CSVVSQELPEKLFF. The CDR3 DNA sequence: TGCAGCGTTGTCTCACAGGAACTACCCGAAAAACTGTTTTTT.

The rearrangement joins TRBV7-8 to TRBJ2-3; D ambiguous. Germline V gives CDR1 SGHVS, CDR2 FQNEAQ. This CDR3 is built from 14 residues. The germline V and J ends were trimmed by 1 base and 4 bases, with 9 bases remaining between them. CDR3: CASSLGFASDTQYF. The CDR3 coding sequence is TGTGCCAGCAGCTTAGGGTTCGCTTCAGATACGCAGTATTTT.

This chain links TRBV5-4 with TRBJ1-3, with 7 bases that match TRBD1. V was clipped by 3 bases and J by 2 bases; unmatched bases: 2. There are 14 residues in the CDR3. From germline, CDR1 is SGHNT and CDR2 YYREEE (reference sequence). The CDR3, as DNA: TGTGCCAGCAGCTGGACAGGTCCTGGAAACACCATATATTTT. Translation: CASSWTGPGNTIYF.

The rearrangement uses TRBV28 and TRBJ2-2, with TRBD1 matching over 12 bases. The CDR3 runs 16 residues. Per the germline V gene, CDR1 is MDHEN and CDR2 is SYDVKM. V lost 6 bases and J lost 6; bases outside the gene matches: 8. The CDR3 sequence is CASRAGTGGLPGELFF. The CDR3 nucleotides are TGTGCCAGCAGAGCCGGGACAGGGGGCCTACCCGGGGAGCTGTTTTTT.

This chain joins TRBV28 and TRBJ1-1, with D perhaps TRBD1 (5 bases). CDR1 MDHEN and CDR2 SYDVKM come from the germline V gene. V dropped 5 bases and J dropped 0 bases, with 16 bases sitting between them. There are 16 residues in the CDR3. The CDR3 protein is CASSPDRLPMNTEAFF. CDR3 bases: TGTGCCAGCAGTCCTGACAGATTACCGATGAACACTGAAGCTTTCTTT.

The rearrangement joins TRBV29-1 to TRBJ2-3; 13 bases are shared with TRBD2. The CDR3 sequence is 16 residues long. V trimming: 6 bases; J trimming: 3 bases; junction bases outside the gene matches: 9. Germline V gene data show CDR1 as SQVTM and CDR2 as ANQGSEA. Here the CDR3 DNA reads TGCAGCGTGGGAGGACTAGCGGGAGCTAGGACAGATACGCAGTATTTT. This codes for CSVGGLAGARTDTQYF.

The chain employs TRBV9 and TRBJ1-3; 8 positions match TRBD1. Germline assignment: CDR1 SGDLS and CDR2 YYNGEE. The CDR3 runs to 16 residues. The V gene end was trimmed by 3 bases and the J gene end by 0 bases; junction bases not matched to a gene: 5. In DNA, the CDR3 is TGTGCCAGCAGCGCCAGACAGGGGAACTCTGGAAACACCATATATTTT. Amino acids: CASSARQGNSGNTIYF.

The CDR3 reads CASSISGAQGNSPLHF. The DNA of the CDR3 is TGTGCCAGTAGTATTAGCGGGGCACAGGGAAATTCACCCCTCCACTTT. This chain connects TRBV19 to TRBJ1-6, with D possibly matching TRBD1 (6 bases). Germline CDR1 LNHDA, CDR2 SQIVND (reference sequence). CDR3 length: 16 residues. The V and J ends lost 3 bases and 7 bases respectively, with 16 bases between them.

This clone occurred a few times. This sequence joins TRBV7-9 and TRBJ2-3; D gene ambiguous. The length of the CDR3 is 14 residues. From germline, CDR1 is SEHNR and CDR2 FQNEAQ (reference sequence). V was cut by 4 bases and J by 5 bases, with 13 bases left in between. The CDR3 DNA sequence: TGTGCCAGCAGCTCCCCACCCCCAGGAGATACGCAGTATTTT. It codes for CASSSPPPGDTQYF.

The chain recombines TRBV7-6 with TRBJ2-3; D ambiguous. Trimming removed 1 base at V and 2 bases at J, with 10 bases between. The CDR3 covers 15 residues. Germline V gene data show CDR1 as SGHVS and CDR2 as FNYEAQ. The CDR3, as DNA: TGTGCCAGCAGCTTAGGCCTTTATTACACAGATACGCAGTATTTT. Its translation is CASSLGLYYTDTQYF.

This clone was recorded only once. J is TRBJ2-7 and V is TRBV30; D is unclear. Trimming left V 0 bases short and J 3 bases short, with 9 bases between. This CDR3 has 13 residues. The germline CDR1 and CDR2 sequences are GTSNPN and SVGIG (reference sequence). The CDR3: CAWSVSLRYEQYF. The CDR3, as DNA: TGTGCCTGGAGTGTTAGTCTACGCTACGAGCAGTACTTC.

This chain connects TRBV4-1 to TRBJ2-7; no definite D call. The germline V gene encodes CDR1 MGHRA and CDR2 YSYEKL. V was clipped by 0 bases and J by 2 bases, with 11 bases between them. This CDR3 comprises 15 residues. The CDR3 nucleotides are TGCGCCAGCAGCCAAGACTGGGTCAGTCCCTACGAGCAGTACTTC. The encoded protein is CASSQDWVSPYEQYF.

The chain employs TRBV9 and TRBJ2-6; 11 positions agree with TRBD2. Per the germline V gene, CDR1 is SGDLS and CDR2 is YYNGEE. The V and J ends lost 3 bases and 0 bases, in that order; junction bases with no gene match: 11. This CDR3 is built from 20 residues. The chain's CDR3 is CASSARPGLAVYSGANVLTF. In nucleotides, the CDR3 is TGTGCCAGCAGCGCCCGACCGGGACTAGCGGTTTACTCTGGGGCCAACGTCCTGACTTTC.

This sequence joins TRBV9 and TRBJ2-3; weak D call: TRBD2 (6 bases). V gave up 3 bases and J gave up 0 bases, with 17 bases separating them. The CDR3 runs 17 residues. Germline CDR1 is SGDLS and CDR2 is YYNGEE. CDR3 amino acids: CASSAPLARPSTDTQYF. The CDR3, as DNA: TGTGCCAGCAGCGCACCTCTAGCGCGCCCTAGCACAGATACGCAGTATTTT. The variable domain in full, with the rest retrieved from reference TRBV9 and TRBJ2-3, is DSGVTQTPKHLITATGQRVTLRCSPRSGDLSVYWYQQSLDQGLQFLIQYYNGEERAKGNILERFSAQQFPDLHSELNLSSLELGDSALYFCASSAPLARPSTDTQYFGPGTRLTVL.

In its sample, this clone was seen once. V gene TRBV7-9 combines with J gene TRBJ1-1, with D possibly TRBD1 on 5 matching bases. Germline V CDR1 and CDR2: SEHNR, FQNEAQ (reference sequence). The CDR3 spans 12 residues. The V end lost 11 bases, the J end lost 0 bases, and 10 bases lay between the germline ends. CDR3 residues: CAWGGVNTEAFF. The DNA of the CDR3 is TGTGCCTGGGGGGGGGTGAACACTGAAGCTTTCTTT.

This chain links TRBV6-5 with TRBJ1-2; tentatively, D is TRBD1 (5 bases). The CDR3 has 14 amino acids. Germline CDR1 reads MNHEY; CDR2 reads SVGAGI. V lost 4 bases, J lost 6 bases, and 15 bases lay in between. The CDR3 here is CASSSVIDSHGYTF. In DNA, the CDR3 is TGTGCCAGCAGTTCAGTCATCGACAGTCATGGCTACACCTTC.

V and J are TRBV4-1 and TRBJ2-3, with unresolved D. V shed 0 bases and J shed 0 bases, with 19 bases lying between them. The length of the CDR3 is 19 residues. Germline CDR1 is MGHRA and CDR2 is YSYEKL. The CDR3 nucleotides are TGCGCCAGCAGCCAAGAACCGGGCTATTGGAGCGCGAGCACAGATACGCAGTATTTT. It is translated as CASSQEPGYWSASTDTQYF.